A selection of T cell receptor beta chains follows, all from one sample in a study of shared clonotypes between healthy human individuals. Sequencing was performed with immunoSEQ multiplex PCR; in TCRdb, only in-frame clones are kept and a portion is missing. The repertoire has 950,000 to 1,100,000 clones, approximately 80% of them found once; the top ten carry 0.5% to 0.65%. The material sequenced was memory CD4+ T cells from PBMCs. The receptors shown here come from a man between 18 and 29 years old in good health. Some clones in this sample may be carry-over from other donors' samples. CDR3s include the opening cysteine and the closing phenylalanine or tryptophan. The D gene is left open where the match is weak. Not every row has a clone size; where given, it reads once, few, many or a size class.

clone_size: once
cdr3_length: 16
v_call: TRBV5-4
d_call: TRBD2
j_call: TRBJ2-1
cdr3_aa: CASSFALAASYNEQFF
cdr3_nt: TGTGCCAGCAGCTTCGCACTAGCGGCCTCCTACAATGAGCAGTTCTTC

clone_size: -
cdr3_length: 14
v_call: TRBV5-4
d_call: -
j_call: TRBJ2-7
cdr3_aa: CASSLQGNSYEQYF
cdr3_nt: TGTGCCAGCAGCTTACAGGGAAATTCCTACGAGCAGTACTTC

clone_size: -
cdr3_length: 13
v_call: TRBV2
d_call: -
j_call: TRBJ1-2
cdr3_aa: CASSDLGNYGYTF
cdr3_nt: TGTGCCAGCAGTGACTTGGGAAACTATGGCTACACCTTC

clone_size: -
cdr3_length: 16
v_call: TRBV18
d_call: TRBD1
j_call: TRBJ2-1
cdr3_aa: CASSPPTGISYNEQFF
cdr3_nt: TGTGCCAGCTCACCACCGACAGGGATATCCTACAATGAGCAGTTCTTC

clone_size: -
cdr3_length: 14
v_call: TRBV2
d_call: -
j_call: TRBJ1-2
cdr3_aa: CASGERQGYYGYTF
cdr3_nt: TGTGCCAGCGGCGAGAGGCAGGGTTACTATGGCTACACCTTC

clone_size: few
cdr3_length: 18
v_call: TRBV28
d_call: TRBD2
j_call: TRBJ2-3
cdr3_aa: CASSRGASGRDTRDTQYF
cdr3_nt: TGTGCCAGCAGTCGGGGGGCTAGCGGGAGAGATACGAGGGATACGCAGTATTTT

clone_size: -
cdr3_length: 15
v_call: TRBV18
d_call: TRBD1
j_call: TRBJ1-1
cdr3_aa: CASSPAEGANTEAFF
cdr3_nt: TGTGCCAGCTCACCGGCCGAGGGGGCGAACACTGAAGCTTTCTTT

clone_size: -
cdr3_length: 13
v_call: TRBV28
d_call: TRBD1
j_call: TRBJ2-1
cdr3_aa: CATQDRGRNEQFF
cdr3_nt: TGTGCCACCCAGGACAGGGGGCGGAATGAGCAGTTCTTC

clone_size: -
cdr3_length: 15
v_call: TRBV2
d_call: -
j_call: TRBJ1-3
cdr3_aa: CASSSTVNYGNTIYF
cdr3_nt: TGTGCCAGCAGTTCGACAGTGAACTATGGAAACACCATATATTTT

clone_size: few
cdr3_length: 14
v_call: TRBV29-1
d_call: TRBD1
j_call: TRBJ1-1
cdr3_aa: CSASGQGRSAEAFF
cdr3_nt: TGCAGCGCCTCCGGACAGGGGAGGAGCGCTGAAGCTTTCTTT

clone_size: -
cdr3_length: 15
v_call: TRBV9
d_call: TRBD1
j_call: TRBJ2-3
cdr3_aa: CASSVRGTDTDTQYF
cdr3_nt: TGTGCCAGCAGCGTACGAGGGACAGACACAGATACGCAGTATTTT

clone_size: -
cdr3_length: 11
v_call: TRBV28
d_call: -
j_call: TRBJ1-1
cdr3_aa: CCSGLTTEAFF
cdr3_nt: TGTTGCTCTGGGTTAACCACTGAAGCTTTCTTT

clone_size: -
cdr3_length: 15
v_call: TRBV18
d_call: TRBD1
j_call: TRBJ2-2
cdr3_aa: CASSTGQGPSGELFF
cdr3_nt: TGTGCCAGCTCAACGGGACAGGGGCCCAGCGGGGAGCTGTTTTTT

clone_size: -
cdr3_length: 14
v_call: TRBV28
d_call: -
j_call: TRBJ2-5
cdr3_aa: CASSLSGTQETQYF
cdr3_nt: TGTGCCAGCAGTTTAAGTGGCACCCAAGAGACCCAGTACTTC

clone_size: -
cdr3_length: 17
v_call: TRBV23-1
d_call: -
j_call: TRBJ1-4
cdr3_aa: CASSQSETGCRCEKLFF
cdr3_nt: TGCGCCAGCAGTCAATCCGAGACAGGCTGTCGGTGTGAAAAACTGTTTTTT

clone_size: once
cdr3_length: 14
v_call: TRBV9
d_call: -
j_call: TRBJ2-3
cdr3_aa: CASSVEGATDTQYF
cdr3_nt: TGTGCCAGCAGCGTCGAGGGAGCCACAGATACGCAGTATTTT

clone_size: -
cdr3_length: 17
v_call: TRBV4-1
d_call: TRBD1
j_call: TRBJ2-7
cdr3_aa: CASSPTTQGAWPYEQYF
cdr3_nt: TGCGCCAGCAGCCCCACCACACAGGGGGCATGGCCCTACGAGCAGTACTTC

clone_size: few
cdr3_length: 13
v_call: TRBV7-9
d_call: -
j_call: TRBJ2-7
cdr3_aa: CASSQNTGYEQYF
cdr3_nt: TGTGCCAGCAGCCAGAATACAGGGTACGAGCAGTACTTC

clone_size: -
cdr3_length: 12
v_call: TRBV23-1
d_call: TRBD1
j_call: TRBJ1-1
cdr3_aa: CAQTGGYTEAFF
cdr3_nt: TGCGCCCAGACAGGGGGCTACACTGAAGCTTTCTTT

clone_size: -
cdr3_length: 14
v_call: TRBV25-1
d_call: -
j_call: TRBJ1-3
cdr3_aa: CASSEPGVTNTIYF
cdr3_nt: TGTGCCAGCAGTGAACCAGGGGTGACAAACACCATATATTTT

clone_size: -
cdr3_length: 15
v_call: TRBV30
d_call: TRBD1
j_call: TRBJ1-5
cdr3_aa: CAWSAPGGSNQPQHF
cdr3_nt: TGTGCCTGGAGTGCCCCAGGGGGAAGCAATCAGCCCCAGCATTTT

clone_size: -
cdr3_length: 13
v_call: TRBV4-1
d_call: TRBD1
j_call: TRBJ2-4
cdr3_aa: CASSQGDRAPQYF
cdr3_nt: TGCGCCAGCAGCCAAGGTGACAGGGCGCCGCAGTACTTC

clone_size: few
cdr3_length: 13
v_call: TRBV9
d_call: -
j_call: TRBJ1-1
cdr3_aa: CASSVGPGREAFF
cdr3_nt: TGTGCCAGCAGCGTCGGACCCGGGAGAGAAGCTTTCTTT

clone_size: -
cdr3_length: 15
v_call: TRBV10-3
d_call: -
j_call: TRBJ1-2
cdr3_aa: CATQPTPADGYGYTF
cdr3_nt: TGTGCCACGCAGCCTACCCCTGCAGACGGCTATGGCTACACCTTC

clone_size: once
cdr3_length: 16
v_call: TRBV9
d_call: TRBD2
j_call: TRBJ2-1
cdr3_aa: CASSPSGLAGSGEQFF
cdr3_nt: TGTGCCAGCAGCCCTAGTGGACTAGCGGGATCCGGAGAGCAGTTCTTC

clone_size: -
cdr3_length: 15
v_call: TRBV6-1
d_call: TRBD1
j_call: TRBJ1-5
cdr3_aa: CASSIRQGSNQPQHF
cdr3_nt: TGTGCCAGCAGTATCAGACAGGGTAGCAATCAGCCCCAGCATTTT

clone_size: -
cdr3_length: 15
v_call: TRBV4-2
d_call: -
j_call: TRBJ2-5
cdr3_aa: CASSQDRRGQETQYF
cdr3_nt: TGTGCCAGCAGCCAAGATCGGAGAGGGCAAGAGACCCAGTACTTC

clone_size: -
cdr3_length: 13
v_call: TRBV2
d_call: -
j_call: TRBJ1-5
cdr3_aa: CASRLEKNQPQHF
cdr3_nt: TGTGCCAGCAGACTAGAAAAGAATCAGCCCCAGCATTTT

clone_size: many
cdr3_length: 14
v_call: TRBV7-3
d_call: -
j_call: TRBJ2-5
cdr3_aa: CASSLGPTRETQYF
cdr3_nt: TGTGCCAGCAGCTTAGGCCCCACGAGAGAGACCCAGTACTTC

clone_size: many
cdr3_length: 13
v_call: TRBV29-1
d_call: -
j_call: TRBJ2-7
cdr3_aa: CSVEGGTSYEQYF
cdr3_nt: TGCAGCGTTGAGGGGGGAACCTCCTACGAGCAGTACTTC

clone_size: -
cdr3_length: 14
v_call: TRBV30
d_call: -
j_call: TRBJ2-1
cdr3_aa: CAWSVRGPLNEQFF
cdr3_nt: TGTGCCTGGAGTGTACGTGGCCCGCTCAATGAGCAGTTCTTC

clone_size: -
cdr3_length: 12
v_call: TRBV4-2
d_call: -
j_call: TRBJ2-1
cdr3_aa: CASSQLNNEQFF
cdr3_nt: TGTGCCAGCAGCCAATTAAACAATGAGCAGTTCTTC

clone_size: -
cdr3_length: 17
v_call: TRBV9
d_call: TRBD2
j_call: TRBJ2-4
cdr3_aa: CASSVGLAGDGGNIQYF
cdr3_nt: TGTGCCAGCAGCGTCGGACTAGCGGGAGACGGTGGAAACATTCAGTACTTC

clone_size: -
cdr3_length: 13
v_call: TRBV7-9
d_call: -
j_call: TRBJ1-1
cdr3_aa: CASSLGLKDEAFF
cdr3_nt: TGTGCCAGCAGCTTAGGACTAAAGGATGAAGCTTTCTTT

clone_size: -
cdr3_length: 15
v_call: TRBV5-1
d_call: -
j_call: TRBJ2-2
cdr3_aa: CASSSEGGWPGELFF
cdr3_nt: TGCGCCAGCAGCAGTGAGGGAGGTTGGCCCGGGGAGCTGTTTTTT

clone_size: -
cdr3_length: 12
v_call: TRBV11-2
d_call: -
j_call: TRBJ2-1
cdr3_aa: CASSLAGDEQFF
cdr3_nt: TGTGCCAGCAGCTTAGCGGGGGATGAGCAGTTCTTC

clone_size: -
cdr3_length: 11
v_call: TRBV20-1
d_call: -
j_call: TRBJ2-7
cdr3_aa: CSAGLHYEQYF
cdr3_nt: TGCAGTGCGGGCCTACACTACGAGCAGTACTTC

clone_size: -
cdr3_length: 13
v_call: TRBV18
d_call: -
j_call: TRBJ2-1
cdr3_aa: CASSPVGRGEQFF
cdr3_nt: TGTGCCAGCTCACCAGTCGGGAGAGGTGAGCAGTTCTTC

clone_size: -
cdr3_length: 15
v_call: TRBV14
d_call: TRBD2
j_call: TRBJ2-5
cdr3_aa: CASSLSGSAVETQYF
cdr3_nt: TGTGCCAGCAGCCTAAGCGGGAGTGCGGTGGAGACCCAGTACTTC

clone_size: -
cdr3_length: 9
v_call: TRBV9
d_call: -
j_call: TRBJ2-1
cdr3_aa: CASPNEQFF
cdr3_nt: TGTGCCAGCCCCAATGAGCAGTTCTTC

clone_size: once
cdr3_length: 14
v_call: TRBV2
d_call: -
j_call: TRBJ2-2
cdr3_aa: CASRFQENTGELFF
cdr3_nt: TGTGCCAGCAGGTTCCAGGAGAACACCGGGGAGCTGTTTTTT

clone_size: -
cdr3_length: 14
v_call: TRBV11-2
d_call: TRBD1
j_call: TRBJ1-2
cdr3_aa: CASSYTGTDYGYTF
cdr3_nt: TGTGCCAGCAGCTATACCGGGACAGACTATGGCTACACCTTC

clone_size: -
cdr3_length: 13
v_call: TRBV5-1
d_call: TRBD2
j_call: TRBJ2-1
cdr3_aa: CASSFGGSNEQFF
cdr3_nt: TGCGCCAGCAGCTTCGGCGGGAGCAATGAGCAGTTCTTC

clone_size: -
cdr3_length: 16
v_call: TRBV4-2
d_call: -
j_call: TRBJ2-2
cdr3_aa: CASSQAQGRDTGELFF
cdr3_nt: TGTGCCAGCAGCCAAGCGCAGGGACGAGACACCGGGGAGCTGTTTTTT

clone_size: -
cdr3_length: 15
v_call: TRBV21-1
d_call: -
j_call: TRBJ2-3
cdr3_aa: CACSSGGRGTDTQYF
cdr3_nt: TGTGCCTGCAGCAGTGGGGGGCGGGGCACAGATACGCAGTATTTT

clone_size: -
cdr3_length: 14
v_call: TRBV7-3
d_call: -
j_call: TRBJ2-1
cdr3_aa: CASSLPGLDNEQFF
cdr3_nt: TGTGCCAGCAGCTTACCGGGACTCGACAATGAGCAGTTCTTC

clone_size: -
cdr3_length: 14
v_call: TRBV10-3
d_call: -
j_call: TRBJ2-5
cdr3_aa: CAISESAGGETQYF
cdr3_nt: TGTGCCATCAGTGAGTCGGCAGGAGGAGAGACCCAGTACTTC

clone_size: few
cdr3_length: 14
v_call: TRBV18
d_call: -
j_call: TRBJ2-2
cdr3_aa: CASSPGLASGELFF
cdr3_nt: TGTGCCAGCTCACCGGGATTAGCATCCGGGGAGCTGTTTTTT

clone_size: -
cdr3_length: 17
v_call: TRBV27
d_call: TRBD2
j_call: TRBJ2-1
cdr3_aa: CASSSMTSGSSYNEQFF
cdr3_nt: TGTGCCAGCAGTTCCATGACTAGCGGAAGCTCCTACAATGAGCAGTTCTTC

clone_size: many
cdr3_length: 15
v_call: TRBV27
d_call: TRBD2
j_call: TRBJ2-7
cdr3_aa: CASSPLAGASYEQYF
cdr3_nt: TGTGCCAGCAGTCCACTAGCGGGAGCCTCCTACGAGCAGTACTTC

clone_size: -
cdr3_length: 19
v_call: TRBV28
d_call: -
j_call: TRBJ1-5
cdr3_aa: CASSLLNLQGPVSNQPQHF
cdr3_nt: TGTGCCAGCAGTTTATTAAACCTTCAGGGGCCGGTTAGCAATCAGCCCCAGCATTTT

clone_size: -
cdr3_length: 14
v_call: TRBV6-1
d_call: TRBD1
j_call: TRBJ2-7
cdr3_aa: CATDRDRGAYEQYF
cdr3_nt: TGTGCCACCGACCGGGACAGGGGGGCCTACGAGCAGTACTTC

clone_size: -
cdr3_length: 11
v_call: TRBV2
d_call: -
j_call: TRBJ2-5
cdr3_aa: CASSETFGKYF
cdr3_nt: TGTGCCAGCAGTGAAACCTTTGGAAAGTACTTC

clone_size: -
cdr3_length: 14
v_call: TRBV6-5
d_call: TRBD1
j_call: TRBJ2-2
cdr3_aa: CASNEDRGRGELFF
cdr3_nt: TGTGCCAGCAACGAGGACAGGGGGCGCGGGGAGCTGTTTTTT

clone_size: -
cdr3_length: 18
v_call: TRBV6-4
d_call: TRBD2
j_call: TRBJ2-7
cdr3_aa: CASSYLWASGQSSYEQYF
cdr3_nt: TGTGCCAGCAGTTACCTCTGGGCTAGCGGGCAAAGCTCCTACGAGCAGTACTTC

clone_size: once
cdr3_length: 14
v_call: TRBV5-4
d_call: -
j_call: TRBJ1-2
cdr3_aa: CASSLEIANYGYTF
cdr3_nt: TGTGCCAGCAGCTTGGAGATAGCTAACTATGGCTACACCTTC

clone_size: -
cdr3_length: 14
v_call: TRBV6-6
d_call: TRBD1
j_call: TRBJ1-2
cdr3_aa: CASSYSTGVAGYTF
cdr3_nt: TGTGCCAGCAGTTACTCGACAGGGGTTGCCGGCTACACCTTC

clone_size: -
cdr3_length: 17
v_call: TRBV27
d_call: -
j_call: TRBJ2-3
cdr3_aa: CASSLRRLVAGTDTQYF
cdr3_nt: TGTGCCAGCAGTTTACGAAGACTAGTAGCGGGCACAGATACGCAGTATTTT

clone_size: -
cdr3_length: 15
v_call: TRBV6-1
d_call: -
j_call: TRBJ1-5
cdr3_aa: CASSEGAGTNQPQHF
cdr3_nt: TGTGCCAGCAGTGAAGGGGCAGGCACCAATCAGCCCCAGCATTTT

clone_size: -
cdr3_length: 14
v_call: TRBV7-2
d_call: -
j_call: TRBJ1-3
cdr3_aa: CASRKNRAGNTIYF
cdr3_nt: TGTGCCAGCAGGAAAAACAGGGCTGGAAACACCATATATTTT